The clone carrying this T cell receptor beta chain was counted at least ten times. Its matching antigen is unknown. CDR3 length: 14 amino acids. CDR1 is SGHTA and CDR2 is FQGNSA in the germline V gene. With V trimmed by 5 bases and J by 13 bases, 10 bases remained unmatched. TCRdb fed the reads into MiXCR, producing one record per CDR3 protein. The repertoire has 680,000 or so distinct CDR3 sequences, 30% to 40% of them found once; the top ten carry about 18%. The data were obtained in a study of T cell repertoires in cytomegalovirus infection. Material: cultured PBMCs, obtained from culture after CMV antigen stimulation. This clonotype originated in a human donor in good health (CMV status not recorded). Some clones in this sample may be carry-over from other donors' samples. The V and J genes are TRBV7-2 and TRBJ2-6; 8 nucleotides line up with TRBD2. The CDR3 sequence: CASSPGLGARVLTF. CDR3 in DNA: TGTGCCAGCAGCCCGGGACTAGGGGCACGGGTCCTGACTTTC.